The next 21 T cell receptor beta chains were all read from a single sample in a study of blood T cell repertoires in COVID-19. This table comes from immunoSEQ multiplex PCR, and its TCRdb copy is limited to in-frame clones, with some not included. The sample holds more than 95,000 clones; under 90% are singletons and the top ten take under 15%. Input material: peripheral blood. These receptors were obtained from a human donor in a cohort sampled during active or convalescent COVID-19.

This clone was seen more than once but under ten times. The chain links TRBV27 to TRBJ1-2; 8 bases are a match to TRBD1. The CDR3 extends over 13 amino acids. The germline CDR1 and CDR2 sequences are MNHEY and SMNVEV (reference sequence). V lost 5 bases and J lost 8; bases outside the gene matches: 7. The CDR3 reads CASSQRTGNGYTF. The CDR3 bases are TGTGCCAGCAGTCAAAGGACAGGGAACGGCTACACCTTC.

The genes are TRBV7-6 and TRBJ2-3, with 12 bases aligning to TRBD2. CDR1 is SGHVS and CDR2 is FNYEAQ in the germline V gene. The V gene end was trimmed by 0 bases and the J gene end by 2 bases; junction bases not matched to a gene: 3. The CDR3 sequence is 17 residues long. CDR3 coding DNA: TGTGCCAGCAGCTTAGCGACTAGCGGGGGCTTCACAGATACGCAGTATTTT. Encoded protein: CASSLATSGGFTDTQYF. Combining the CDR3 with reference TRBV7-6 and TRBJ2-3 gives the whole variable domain GAGVSQSPRYKVTKRGQDVALRCDPISGHVSLYWYRQALGQGPEFLTYFNYEAQQDKSGLPNDRFSAERPEGSISTLTIQRTEQRDSAMYRCASSLATSGGFTDTQYFGPGTRLTVL.

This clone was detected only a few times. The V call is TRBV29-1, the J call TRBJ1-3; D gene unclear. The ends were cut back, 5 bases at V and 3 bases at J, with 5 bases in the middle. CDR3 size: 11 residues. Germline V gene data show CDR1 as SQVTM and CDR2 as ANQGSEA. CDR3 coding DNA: TGCAGCGTTTCCATTGGAAACACCATATATTTT. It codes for CSVSIGNTIYF. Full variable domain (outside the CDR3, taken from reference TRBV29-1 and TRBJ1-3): SAVISQKPSRDICQRGTSLTIQCQVDSQVTMMFWYRQQPGQSLTLIATANQGSEATYESGFVIDKFPISRPNLTFSTLTVSNMSPEDSSIYLCSVSIGNTIYFGEGSWLTVV.

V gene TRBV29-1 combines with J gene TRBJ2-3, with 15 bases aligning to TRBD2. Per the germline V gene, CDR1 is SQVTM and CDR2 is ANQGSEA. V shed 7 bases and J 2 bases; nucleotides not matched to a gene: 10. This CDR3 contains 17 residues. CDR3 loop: CSAPGLAGGRYTDTQYF. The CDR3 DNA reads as TGCAGCGCCCCAGGACTAGCGGGGGGGAGATACACAGATACGCAGTATTTT.

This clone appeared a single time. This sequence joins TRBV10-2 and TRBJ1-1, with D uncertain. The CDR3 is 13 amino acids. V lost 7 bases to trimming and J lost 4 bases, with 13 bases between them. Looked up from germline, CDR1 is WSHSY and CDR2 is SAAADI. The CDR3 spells CASNVGIATEAFF. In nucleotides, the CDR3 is TGCGCCAGCAATGTCGGGATCGCCACTGAAGCTTTCTTT.

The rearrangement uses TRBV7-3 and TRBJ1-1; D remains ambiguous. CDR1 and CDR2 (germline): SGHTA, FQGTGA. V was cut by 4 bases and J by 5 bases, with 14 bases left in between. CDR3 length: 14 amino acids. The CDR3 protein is CASSSEPGSTEAFF. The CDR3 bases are TGTGCCAGCAGCTCGGAGCCGGGGTCTACTGAAGCTTTCTTT.

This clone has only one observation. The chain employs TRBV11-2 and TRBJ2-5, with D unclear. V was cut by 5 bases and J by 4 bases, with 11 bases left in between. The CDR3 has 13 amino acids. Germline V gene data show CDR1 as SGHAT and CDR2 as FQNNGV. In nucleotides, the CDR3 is TGTGCCAGCAGCCCTCCTGCGGCAGAGACCCAGTACTTC. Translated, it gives CASSPPAAETQYF.

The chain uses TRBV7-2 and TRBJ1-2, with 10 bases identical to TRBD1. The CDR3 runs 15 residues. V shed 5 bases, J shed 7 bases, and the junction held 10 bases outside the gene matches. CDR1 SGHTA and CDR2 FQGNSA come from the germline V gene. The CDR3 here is CASSLDIGTGVGYTF. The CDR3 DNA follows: TGTGCCAGCAGCCTAGACATCGGGACAGGGGTTGGCTACACCTTC.

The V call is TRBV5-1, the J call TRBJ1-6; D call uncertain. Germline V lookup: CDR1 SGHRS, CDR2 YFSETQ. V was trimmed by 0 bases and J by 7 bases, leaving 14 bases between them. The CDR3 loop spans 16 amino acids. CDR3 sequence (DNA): TGCGCCAGCAGCTTGGGGCCTGGGTCGGGAAATTCACCCCTCCACTTT. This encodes CASSLGPGSGNSPLHF. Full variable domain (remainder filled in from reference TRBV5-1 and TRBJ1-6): KAGVTQTPRYLIKTRGQQVTLSCSPISGHRSVSWYQQTPGQGLQFLFEYFSETQRNKGNFPGRFSGRQFSNSRSEMNVSTLELGDSALYLCASSLGPGSGNSPLHFGNGTRLTVT.

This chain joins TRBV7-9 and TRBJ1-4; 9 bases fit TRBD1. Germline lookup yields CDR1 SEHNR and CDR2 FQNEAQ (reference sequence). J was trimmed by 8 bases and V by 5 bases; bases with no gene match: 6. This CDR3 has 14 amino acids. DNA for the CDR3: TGTGCCAGCAGCCTACGGACAGGGGACGAAAAACTGTTTTTT. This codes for CASSLRTGDEKLFF.

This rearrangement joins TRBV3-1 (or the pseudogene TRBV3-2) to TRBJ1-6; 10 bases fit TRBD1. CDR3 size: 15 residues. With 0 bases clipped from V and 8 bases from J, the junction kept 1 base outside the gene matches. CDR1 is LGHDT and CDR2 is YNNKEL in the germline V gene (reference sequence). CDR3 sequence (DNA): TGTGCCAGCAGCCAAGATGGGACAGGGGATTCACCCCTCCACTTT. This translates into CASSQDGTGDSPLHF.

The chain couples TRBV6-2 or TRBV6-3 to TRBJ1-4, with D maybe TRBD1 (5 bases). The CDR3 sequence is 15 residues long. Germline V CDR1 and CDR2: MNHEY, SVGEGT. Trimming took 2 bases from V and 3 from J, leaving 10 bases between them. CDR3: CASSYLQGPNEKLFF. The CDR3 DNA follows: TGTGCCAGCAGTTACCTCCAGGGCCCTAATGAAAAACTGTTTTTT.

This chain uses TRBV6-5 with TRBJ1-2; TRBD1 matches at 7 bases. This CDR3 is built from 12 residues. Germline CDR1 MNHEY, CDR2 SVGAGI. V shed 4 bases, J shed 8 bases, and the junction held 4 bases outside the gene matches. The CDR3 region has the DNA TGTGCCAGCAGTTTAGGGGGCTTGGGCTACACCTTC. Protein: CASSLGGLGYTF.

The CDR3 region is CASSALSSGNTIYF. The CDR3 DNA reads as TGTGCCAGCAGTGCTCTCAGCTCTGGAAACACCATATATTTT. The rearrangement links TRBV2 to TRBJ1-3; D is unclear. The germline V gene encodes CDR1 SNHLY and CDR2 FYNNEI. The CDR3 extends over 14 amino acids. Trimming took 4 bases from V and 0 from J, leaving 7 bases between them.

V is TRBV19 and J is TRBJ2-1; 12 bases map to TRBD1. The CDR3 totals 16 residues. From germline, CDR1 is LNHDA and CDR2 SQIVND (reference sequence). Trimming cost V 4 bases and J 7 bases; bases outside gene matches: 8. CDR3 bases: TGTGCCAGTAGTAACCCGGGACAGGGGGCATTTAATGAGCAGTTCTTC. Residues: CASSNPGQGAFNEQFF.

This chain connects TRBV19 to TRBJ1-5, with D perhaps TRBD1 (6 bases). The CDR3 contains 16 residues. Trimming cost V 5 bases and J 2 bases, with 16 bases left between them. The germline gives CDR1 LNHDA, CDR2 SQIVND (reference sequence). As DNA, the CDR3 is TGTGCCAGTAGTGTTTTCGGACAGTTGGGCAATCAGCCCCAGCATTTT. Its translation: CASSVFGQLGNQPQHF.

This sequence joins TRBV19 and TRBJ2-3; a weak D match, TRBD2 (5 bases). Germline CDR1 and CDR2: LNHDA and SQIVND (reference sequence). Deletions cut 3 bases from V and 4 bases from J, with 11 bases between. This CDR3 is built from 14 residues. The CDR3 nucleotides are TGTGCCAGTAGTATTCCGGGGTACGCAGATACGCAGTATTTT. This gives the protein CASSIPGYADTQYF.

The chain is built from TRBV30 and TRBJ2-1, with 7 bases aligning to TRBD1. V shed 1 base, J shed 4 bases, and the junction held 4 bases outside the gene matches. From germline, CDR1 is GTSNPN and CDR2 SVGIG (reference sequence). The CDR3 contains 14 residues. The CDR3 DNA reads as TGTGCCTGGAGTGACAGGGGCTCGTACAATGAGCAGTTCTTC. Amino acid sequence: CAWSDRGSYNEQFF. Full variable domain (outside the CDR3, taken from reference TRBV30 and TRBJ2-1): SQTIHQWPATLVQPVGSPLSLECTVEGTSNPNLYWYRQAAGRGLQLLFYSVGIGQISSEVPQNLSASRPQDRQFILSSKKLLLSDSGFYLCAWSDRGSYNEQFFGPGTRLTVL.

This chain's CDR3 is CASSHNGQGPYEQYF. For the CDR3, the DNA is TGCGCCAGCAGCCACAACGGACAGGGCCCCTACGAGCAGTACTTC. The J gene is TRBJ2-7, the V gene TRBV4-1; TRBD1 aligns across 8 bases. This CDR3 is 15 amino acids long. Germline assignment: CDR1 MGHRA and CDR2 YSYEKL. V was pared by 3 bases and J by 2 bases, with 6 bases of the junction left unmatched.

As DNA, the CDR3 is TGTGCCAGCAGCCGAGGGGGCAGCTCTGGAAACACCATATATTTT. Translation gives CASSRGGSSGNTIYF. The rearrangement uses TRBV5-6 and TRBJ1-3; 7 nucleotides line up with TRBD1. This CDR3 is 15 amino acids long. J lost 0 bases, V lost 4 bases, and 4 bases had no gene match. CDR1 and CDR2 (germline): SGHDT, YYEEEE.

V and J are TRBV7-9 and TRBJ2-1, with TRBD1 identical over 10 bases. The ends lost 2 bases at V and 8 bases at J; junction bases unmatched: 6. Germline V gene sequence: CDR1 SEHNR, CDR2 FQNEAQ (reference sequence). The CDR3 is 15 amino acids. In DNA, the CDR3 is TGTGCCAGCAGCTTATGGGGACAGGGGAGGGATGAGCAGTTCTTC. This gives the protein CASSLWGQGRDEQFF.